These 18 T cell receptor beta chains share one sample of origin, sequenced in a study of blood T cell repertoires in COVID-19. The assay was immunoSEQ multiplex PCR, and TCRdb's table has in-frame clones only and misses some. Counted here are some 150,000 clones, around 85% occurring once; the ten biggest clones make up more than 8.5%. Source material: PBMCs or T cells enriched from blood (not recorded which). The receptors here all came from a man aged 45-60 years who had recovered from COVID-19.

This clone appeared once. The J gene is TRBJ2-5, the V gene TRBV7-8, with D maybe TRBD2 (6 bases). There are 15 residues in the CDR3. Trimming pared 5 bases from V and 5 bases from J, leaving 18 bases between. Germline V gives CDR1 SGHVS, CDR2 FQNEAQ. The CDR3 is CASSHGRDFSETQYF. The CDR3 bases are TGTGCCAGCAGCCACGGCCGGGACTTCTCCGAGACCCAGTACTTC.

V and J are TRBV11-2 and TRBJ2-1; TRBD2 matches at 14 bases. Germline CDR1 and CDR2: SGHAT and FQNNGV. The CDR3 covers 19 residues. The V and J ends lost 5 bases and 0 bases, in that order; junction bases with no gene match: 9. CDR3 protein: CASSPRLAGGQSSYNEQFF. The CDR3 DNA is TGTGCCAGCAGCCCCAGACTAGCGGGGGGGCAGAGCTCCTACAATGAGCAGTTCTTC. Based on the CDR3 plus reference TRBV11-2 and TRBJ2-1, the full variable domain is EAGVAQSPRYKIIEKRQSVAFWCNPISGHATLYWYQQILGQGPKLLIQFQNNGVVDDSQLPKDRFSAERLKGVDSTLKIQPAKLEDSAVYLCASSPRLAGGQSSYNEQFFGPGTRLTVL.

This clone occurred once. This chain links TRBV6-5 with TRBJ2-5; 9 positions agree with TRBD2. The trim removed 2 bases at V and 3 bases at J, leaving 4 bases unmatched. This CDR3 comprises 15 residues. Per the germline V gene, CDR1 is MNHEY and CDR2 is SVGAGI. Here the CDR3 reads CASSYPAGGKETQYF. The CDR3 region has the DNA TGTGCCAGCAGTTACCCGGCGGGGGGGAAAGAGACCCAGTACTTC.

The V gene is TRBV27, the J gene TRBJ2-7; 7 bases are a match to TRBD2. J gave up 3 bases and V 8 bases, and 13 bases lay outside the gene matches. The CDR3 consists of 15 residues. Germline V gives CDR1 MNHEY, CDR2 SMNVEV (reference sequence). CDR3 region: CASSLYSGGFYEQYF. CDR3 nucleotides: TGTGCCAGCTCCTTATACTCCGGGGGGTTCTACGAGCAGTACTTC.

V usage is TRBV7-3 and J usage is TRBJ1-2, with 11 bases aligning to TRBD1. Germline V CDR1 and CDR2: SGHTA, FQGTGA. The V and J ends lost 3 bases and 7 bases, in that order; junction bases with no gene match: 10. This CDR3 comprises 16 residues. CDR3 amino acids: CASSFGGQGARGGYTF. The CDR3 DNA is TGTGCCAGCAGCTTCGGCGGACAGGGGGCGCGAGGTGGCTACACCTTC.

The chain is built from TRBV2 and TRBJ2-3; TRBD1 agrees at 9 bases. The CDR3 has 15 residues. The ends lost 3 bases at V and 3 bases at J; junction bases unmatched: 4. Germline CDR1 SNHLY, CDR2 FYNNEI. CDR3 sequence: CASSEGQGSTDTQYF. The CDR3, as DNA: TGTGCCAGCAGTGAGGGACAGGGAAGTACAGATACGCAGTATTTT.

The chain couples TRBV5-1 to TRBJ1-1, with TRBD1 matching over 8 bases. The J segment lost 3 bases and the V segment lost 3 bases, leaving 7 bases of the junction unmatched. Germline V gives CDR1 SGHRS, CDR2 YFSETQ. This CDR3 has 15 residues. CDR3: CASSSWTGRYTEAFF. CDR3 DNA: TGCGCCAGCAGCTCCTGGACAGGGAGGTACACTGAAGCTTTCTTT.

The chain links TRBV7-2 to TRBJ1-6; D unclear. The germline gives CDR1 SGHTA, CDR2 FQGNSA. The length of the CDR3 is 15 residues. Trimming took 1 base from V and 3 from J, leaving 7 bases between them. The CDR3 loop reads CASSLDRGYNSPLHF. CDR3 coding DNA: TGTGCCAGCAGCTTAGACCGGGGCTATAATTCACCCCTCCACTTT.

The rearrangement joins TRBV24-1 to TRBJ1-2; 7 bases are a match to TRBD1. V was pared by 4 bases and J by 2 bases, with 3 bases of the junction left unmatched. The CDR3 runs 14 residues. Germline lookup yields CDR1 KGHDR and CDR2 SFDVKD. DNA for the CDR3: TGTGCCACCAGTGAGTCGGGACAGAACTATGGCTACACCTTC. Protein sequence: CATSESGQNYGYTF.

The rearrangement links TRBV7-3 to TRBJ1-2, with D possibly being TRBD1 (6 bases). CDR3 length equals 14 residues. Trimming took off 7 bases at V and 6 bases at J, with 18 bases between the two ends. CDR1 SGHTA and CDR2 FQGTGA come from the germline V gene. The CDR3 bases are TGTGCCAGCAAACGTACAGGGTTGGATCATGGCTACACCTTC. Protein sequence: CASKRTGLDHGYTF.

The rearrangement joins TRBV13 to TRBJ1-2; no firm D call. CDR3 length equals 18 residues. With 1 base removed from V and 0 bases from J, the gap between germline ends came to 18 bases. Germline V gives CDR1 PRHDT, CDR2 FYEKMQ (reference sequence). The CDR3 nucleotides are TGTGCCAGCAGCTTAGATGTCTTTGGTGGCAGCGCTAACTATGGCTACACCTTC. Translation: CASSLDVFGGSANYGYTF.

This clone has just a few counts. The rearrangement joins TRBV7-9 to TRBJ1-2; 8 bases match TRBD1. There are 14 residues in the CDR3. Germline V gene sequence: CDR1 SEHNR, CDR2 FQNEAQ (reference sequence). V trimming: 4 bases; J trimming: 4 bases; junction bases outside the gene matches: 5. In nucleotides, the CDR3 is TGTGCCAGCAGCTCCGCTCAGGGGGCCTATGGCTACACCTTC. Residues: CASSSAQGAYGYTF.

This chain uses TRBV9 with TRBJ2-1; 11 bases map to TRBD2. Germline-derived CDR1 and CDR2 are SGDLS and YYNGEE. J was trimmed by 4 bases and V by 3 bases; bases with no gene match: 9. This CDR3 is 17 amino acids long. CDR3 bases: TGTGCCAGCAGCGGGCATGTTACTAGCGGGAGTTACAATGAGCAGTTCTTC. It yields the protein CASSGHVTSGSYNEQFF.

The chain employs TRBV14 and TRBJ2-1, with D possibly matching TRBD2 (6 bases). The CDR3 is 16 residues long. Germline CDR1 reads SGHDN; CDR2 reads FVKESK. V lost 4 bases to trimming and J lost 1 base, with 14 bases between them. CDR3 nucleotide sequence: TGTGCCAGCAGCCGGCTCCTCGGGACTTCCTACAATGAGCAGTTCTTC. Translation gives CASSRLLGTSYNEQFF.

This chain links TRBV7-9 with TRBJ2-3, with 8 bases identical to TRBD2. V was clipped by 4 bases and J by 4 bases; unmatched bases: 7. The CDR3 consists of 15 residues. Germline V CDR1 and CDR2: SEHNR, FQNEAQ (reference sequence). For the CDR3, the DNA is TGTGCCAGCAGCTACCCGGGGGGGCCCTCAGATACGCAGTATTTT. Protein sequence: CASSYPGGPSDTQYF.

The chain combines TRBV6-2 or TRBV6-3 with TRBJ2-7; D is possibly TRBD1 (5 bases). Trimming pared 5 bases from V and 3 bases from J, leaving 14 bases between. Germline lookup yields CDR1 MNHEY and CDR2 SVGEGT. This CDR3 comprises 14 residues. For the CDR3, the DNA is TGTGCCAGCAGTACCCCCCGGCAGGGCTACGAGCAGTACTTC. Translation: CASSTPRQGYEQYF.

CDR3 nucleotide sequence: TGTGCCAGCAGCCAAGGGCTAGCGACGGCCTACGAGCAGTACTTC. The encoded protein is CASSQGLATAYEQYF. The chain is built from TRBV3-1 (or the pseudogene TRBV3-2) and TRBJ2-7; D possibly corresponds to TRBD2 (6 bases). The ends were cut back, 1 base at V and 2 bases at J, with 12 bases in the middle. Per germline, CDR1 LGHDT and CDR2 YNNKEL (reference sequence). The CDR3 totals 15 residues.

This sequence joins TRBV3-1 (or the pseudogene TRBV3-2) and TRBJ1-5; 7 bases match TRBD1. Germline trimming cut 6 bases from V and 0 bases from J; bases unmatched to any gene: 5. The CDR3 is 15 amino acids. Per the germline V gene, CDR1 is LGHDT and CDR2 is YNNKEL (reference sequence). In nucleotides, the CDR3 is TGTGCCAGCAGACGACAGGGAGATAGCAATCAGCCCCAGCATTTT. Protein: CASRRQGDSNQPQHF.